This T cell receptor (beta chain) comes out of a study of blood T cell repertoires in COVID-19. Data came from immunoSEQ multiplex PCR; TCRdb stores just in-frame clones and leaves some out. This sample carries 200,000 to 250,000 clones, around 88% of them seen once, and the ten largest clones take approximately 1.5%. CDR1 and CDR2 from the germline V gene are ENHRY and SYGVKD. The CDR3 runs to 15 residues. V was clipped by 5 bases and J by 1 base, with 14 bases between them. The clonotype comes from a young man with active or convalescent COVID-19. The chain couples TRBV10-3 to TRBJ1-2; no clear D. The specimen was peripheral blood. CDR3 coding DNA: TGTGCCATCAGTTCCGGACCCAGCGGTAACTATGGCTACACCTTC. Protein product: CAISSGPSGNYGYTF.